Following are 10 T cell receptor beta chains from one sample sequenced in a study of regulatory T cells in long-lasting Graves disease. Arm-PCR of CDR3 regions with iRepertoire HTBI primers generated TCR beta libraries. TCRdb ran MiXCR on the multiplex PCR reads and lists one entry per CDR3 protein. The sample contains approximately 400,000 distinct CDR3 sequences, about 11% of which appear only once. Specified time point: newly diagnosed GD, antithyroid drugs for less than 3 months. The TCR library used RNA extracted from PBMCs. This sample was shared with a second study, whose subject was T cells in Graves' hyperthyroidism and ophthalmopathy.

The source was peripheral blood mononuclear cells (PBMCs), collected at new diagnosis, from a patient treated with antithyroid drugs. These receptors all stem from a woman aged 18-35 years with Graves disease.

This clonotype showed up many times. The chain is built from TRBV30 and TRBJ1-2; D is undetermined. The CDR3 contains 14 residues. Germline CDR1 reads GTSNPN; CDR2 reads SVGIG (reference sequence). Trimming removed 0 bases at V and 6 bases at J, with 14 bases between. CDR3 loop: CAWSVGSSVDGYTF. The CDR3 bases are TGTGCCTGGAGTGTAGGGTCATCAGTAGATGGCTACACCTTC.

This clonotype has a count of ten or more. The chain is built from TRBV5-1 and TRBJ1-1, with D uncertain. The CDR3 consists of 15 residues. Between the trimmed V and J ends, which lost 0 bases and 1 base, there was a span of 10 bases. Germline CDR1 SGHRS, CDR2 YFSETQ. For the CDR3, the DNA is TGCGCCAGCAGCTTGGTGGGCACCACGAACACTGAAGCTTTCTTT. Protein sequence: CASSLVGTTNTEAFF.

This clonotype has ten or more counts. The chain links TRBV7-8 to TRBJ2-7, with TRBD2 matching 7 bases. CDR3 size: 19 residues. Looked up from germline, CDR1 is SGHVS and CDR2 is FQNEAQ. Germline trimming cut 5 bases from V and 2 bases from J; bases unmatched to any gene: 21. Here the CDR3 DNA reads TGTGCCAGCAGCCCCCCCTGGGGACCTAGCGGATCAAGGGCCTACGAGCAGTACTTC. It is translated as CASSPPWGPSGSRAYEQYF.

This clonotype was observed many times. For the CDR3, the DNA is TGTGCCAGCAGTGGACTACACACTGAAGCTTTCTTT. It is translated as CASSGLHTEAFF. This rearrangement joins TRBV6-4 to TRBJ1-1; D is undetermined. V dropped 4 bases and J dropped 3 bases, with 6 bases sitting between them. The CDR3 loop spans 12 amino acids. In germline, CDR1 is MRHNA, CDR2 SNTAGT.

Ten or more counts support this clonotype. This chain uses TRBV12-3 or TRBV12-4 with TRBJ2-1, with 9 bases matching TRBD1. This CDR3 region has 15 residues. J gave up 5 bases and V 5 bases, and 7 bases lay outside the gene matches. The CDR3 loop reads CASSLRTGANNEQFF. CDR3 coding DNA: TGTGCCAGCAGTCTCCGGACAGGGGCCAACAATGAGCAGTTCTTC.

Concerning this clonotype: Germline and junction disagree at one end, which may indicate a read error. The V call is TRBV24-1, the J call TRBJ2-1; 7 nucleotides line up with TRBD2. The length of the CDR3 is 14 residues. Germline CDR1 is KGHDR and CDR2 is SFDVKD. CDR3 DNA sequence: TGTGCCACCAGTGAAGCGGGGATCTATAATGGGCAGTTCTTC. It encodes CATSEAGIYNGQFF.

This clonotype was observed at least ten times. This sequence joins TRBV20-1 and TRBJ2-7, with 8 bases matching TRBD1. This CDR3 spans 17 amino acids. Trimming removed 5 bases from V and 0 bases from J; junction bases left unmatched: 15. CDR1 is DFQATT, CDR2 SNEGSKA, per germline (reference sequence). In DNA, the CDR3 is TGCAGTGCTCCGGACAGGGCCAACCCGGCGAGCTCCTACGAGCAGTACTTC. It encodes CSAPDRANPASSYEQYF.

This clonotype has ten or more counts. The chain joins TRBV18 to TRBJ2-1, with a weak D call TRBD2 (5 bases). V lost 3 bases and J lost 6, with 15 bases in between. In germline, CDR1 is KGHSH, CDR2 LQKENI. This CDR3 is built from 15 residues. CDR3 DNA sequence: TGTGCCAGCTCACCGAACAAAATGGGGAGCAATGAGCAGTTCTTC. It yields the protein CASSPNKMGSNEQFF.

This chain links TRBV20-1 with TRBJ1-4; 9 nucleotides match TRBD1. The V and J ends lost 6 bases and 0 bases, in that order; junction bases with no gene match: 8. This CDR3 contains 16 residues. CDR1 DFQATT and CDR2 SNEGSKA come from the germline V gene (reference sequence). The chain's CDR3 is CSARTGEPATNEKLFF. In DNA form, the CDR3 reads TGCAGTGCAAGGACAGGGGAACCAGCAACTAATGAAAAACTGTTTTTT.

This clonotype has a count of ten or more. The J gene is TRBJ1-3, the V gene TRBV7-9; a possible D gene is TRBD1 (6 bases). This CDR3 is 14 amino acids long. Germline CDR1 reads SEHNR; CDR2 reads FQNEAQ (reference sequence). Trimming removed 0 bases from V and 4 bases from J, with 7 bases in between. Here the CDR3 reads CASSLADRGNTIYF. The CDR3 nucleotides are TGTGCCAGCAGCTTAGCGGACAGAGGAAACACCATATATTTT.